The sequence of this T cell receptor (beta chain) was determined in a study of blood T cell repertoires in COVID-19. Overall study: COVID-19 samples from acute and convalescent phases originated in the United States, Italy and Spain. From T cells, B-cell-depleted T cells, or PBMCs came the material, which was cDNA or gDNA.

In the original analysis: Reference gene primer amplification gave estimated nucleated cell counts. Sequenced by immunoSEQ multiplex PCR; TCRdb stores in-frame clones only, minus some. For V, J and clone size, that table is used; D and trimming come from the DNA. The table records about 160,000 clones, 70% to 90% of them present only once. The receptor was isolated from a man aged 35 to 55 with acute or convalescent COVID-19. Sequencing was performed on peripheral blood.

The CDR3 DNA follows: TGTGCCAGCAGCCTCCGGGACAGGGGAACCTACGAGCAGTACTTC. This codes for CASSLRDRGTYEQYF. This chain uses TRBV13 with TRBJ2-7; 10 bases are a match to TRBD1. The J segment lost 2 bases and the V segment lost 5 bases, leaving 6 bases of the junction unmatched. The length of the CDR3 is 15 residues. Germline lookup yields CDR1 PRHDT and CDR2 FYEKMQ (reference sequence).